Sequencing of this T cell receptor (beta chain) was carried out in a study of tumor-infiltrating lymphocytes in primary liver carcinoma. Whole-study context: The patients, men and women alike, were aged 30 to 69 years. Read depth, roughly 3.5 to 7.13 million productive TCRbeta reads, did not differ significantly between tissues.

A constant-region primer served to make TCR beta cDNA from about 0.5 ug total RNA. What produced the TCR beta libraries was three nested multiplex PCR rounds using slightly modified ARM-PCR. PCR rounds one and two used TRBV1-TRBV30 forward primers with a C-beta reverse primer for approximately 10 cycles each. MiXCR, run by TCRdb on the multiplex PCR reads, gives a single entry per CDR3 protein. This table holds almost 200,000 distinct CDR3 sequences, less than 75% found once. Blood RNA was derived from unsorted whole blood, and germline DNA was extracted too. The authors collected roughly 3.7 milliliters of peripheral blood before surgery. The germline V gene encodes CDR1 SGHRS and CDR2 YFSETQ. Deletions cut 6 bases from V and 5 bases from J, with 11 bases between. The CDR3 totals 13 residues.

V is TRBV5-1 and J is TRBJ2-2; no definite D call. Sequenced material: peripheral blood. The origin of this receptor is a woman in her sixties or seventies with primary liver carcinoma and hepatitis B virus infection. The CDR3 DNA follows: TGCGCCAGCAACTTTACTTCTACCGGGGAGCTGTTTTTT. Translating it yields CASNFTSTGELFF.